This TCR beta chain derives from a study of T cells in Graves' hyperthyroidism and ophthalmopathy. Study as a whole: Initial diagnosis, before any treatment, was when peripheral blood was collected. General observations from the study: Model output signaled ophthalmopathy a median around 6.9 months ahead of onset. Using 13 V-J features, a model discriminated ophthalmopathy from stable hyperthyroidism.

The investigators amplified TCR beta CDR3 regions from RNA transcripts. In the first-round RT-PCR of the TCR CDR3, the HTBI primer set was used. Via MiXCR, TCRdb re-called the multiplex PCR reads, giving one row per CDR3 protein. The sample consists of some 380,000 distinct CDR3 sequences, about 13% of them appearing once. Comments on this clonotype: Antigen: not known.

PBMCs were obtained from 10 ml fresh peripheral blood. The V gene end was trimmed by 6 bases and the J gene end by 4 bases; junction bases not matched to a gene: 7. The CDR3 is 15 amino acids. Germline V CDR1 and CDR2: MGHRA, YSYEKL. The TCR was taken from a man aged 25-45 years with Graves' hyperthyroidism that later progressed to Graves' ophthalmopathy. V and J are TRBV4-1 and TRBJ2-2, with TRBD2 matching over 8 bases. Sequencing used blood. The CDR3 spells CASRPGGEGTGELFF. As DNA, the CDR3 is TGCGCCAGCAGGCCGGGGGGGGAAGGCACCGGGGAGCTGTTTTTT.